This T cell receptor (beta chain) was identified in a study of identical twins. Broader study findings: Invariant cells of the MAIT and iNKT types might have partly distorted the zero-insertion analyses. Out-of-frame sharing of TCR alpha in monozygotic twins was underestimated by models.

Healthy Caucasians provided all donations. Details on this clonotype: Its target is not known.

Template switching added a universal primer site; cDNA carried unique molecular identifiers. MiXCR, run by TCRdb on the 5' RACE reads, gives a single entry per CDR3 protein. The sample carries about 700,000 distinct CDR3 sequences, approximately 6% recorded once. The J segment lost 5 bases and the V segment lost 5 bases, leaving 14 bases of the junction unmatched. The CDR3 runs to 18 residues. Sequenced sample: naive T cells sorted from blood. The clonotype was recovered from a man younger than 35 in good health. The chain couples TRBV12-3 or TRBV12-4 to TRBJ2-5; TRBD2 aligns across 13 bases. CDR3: CASSPLGTSGRAAETQYF. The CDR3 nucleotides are TGTGCCAGCAGTCCGCTTGGAACTAGCGGGAGGGCCGCGGAGACCCAGTACTTC.